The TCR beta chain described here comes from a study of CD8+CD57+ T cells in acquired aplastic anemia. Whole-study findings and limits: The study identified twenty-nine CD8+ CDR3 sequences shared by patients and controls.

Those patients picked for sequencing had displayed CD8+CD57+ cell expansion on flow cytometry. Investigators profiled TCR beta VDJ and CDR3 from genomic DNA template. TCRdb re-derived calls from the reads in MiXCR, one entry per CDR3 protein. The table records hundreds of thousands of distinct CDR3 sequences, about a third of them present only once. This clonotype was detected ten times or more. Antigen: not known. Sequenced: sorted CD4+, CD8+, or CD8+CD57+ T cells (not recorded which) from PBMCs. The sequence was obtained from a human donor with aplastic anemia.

CDR3 protein: CASSQGYDSPLHF. Written as DNA, the CDR3 is TGTGCCAGCAGCCAGGGGTATGATTCACCCCTCCACTTT. The chain uses TRBV25-1 and TRBJ1-6; weak D call: TRBD1 (6 bases). Trimming cost V 6 bases and J 8 bases, with 11 bases left between them. Germline lookup yields CDR1 MGHDK and CDR2 SYGVNS. The CDR3 covers 13 residues.